Included here is one TCR beta chain sequence, with context. Its target is unknown. These data are taken from a study of blood T cells in healthy people across ages. The CDR3 covers 13 residues. Germline values: CDR1 MNHEY, CDR2 SMNVEV (reference sequence). The V end lost 2 bases, the J end lost 6 bases, and 10 bases lay between the germline ends. Study findings and constraints: Among long-lived donors, naive CD4+ cells were more numerous and diversity higher than in aged donors.

A second roughly 7 to 11 cycle PCR used barcoded and J-beta primers. Each cDNA was tagged by a template-switch adaptor containing 12 random nucleotides. TCRdb used MiXCR to reprocess the 5' RACE reads, holding one entry per CDR3 protein. The sample holds over a million distinct CDR3 sequences; approximately 59% are singletons and the top ten take 5.5% to 8%. In each sample, at least 6 million PBMCs were isolated. The chain couples TRBV27 to TRBJ1-2; possibly TRBD1 for D (6 bases). The clonotype was recovered from a man aged 18 to 30 in good health. Specimen: blood. CDR3 DNA sequence: TGTGCCAGCAGTTTAGCCGGGACAAATGGCTACACCTTC. This sequence encodes CASSLAGTNGYTF.